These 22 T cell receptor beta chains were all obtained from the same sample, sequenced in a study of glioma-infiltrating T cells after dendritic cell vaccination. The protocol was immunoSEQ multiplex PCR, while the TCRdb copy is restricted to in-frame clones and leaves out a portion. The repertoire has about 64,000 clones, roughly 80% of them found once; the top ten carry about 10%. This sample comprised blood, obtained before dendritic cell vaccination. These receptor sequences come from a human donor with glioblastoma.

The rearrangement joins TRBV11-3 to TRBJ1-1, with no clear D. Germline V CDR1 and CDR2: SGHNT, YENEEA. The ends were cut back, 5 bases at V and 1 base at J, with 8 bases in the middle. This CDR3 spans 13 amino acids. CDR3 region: CASSPGSNTEAFF. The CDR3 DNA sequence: TGTGCCAGCAGCCCGGGGTCGAACACTGAAGCTTTCTTT.

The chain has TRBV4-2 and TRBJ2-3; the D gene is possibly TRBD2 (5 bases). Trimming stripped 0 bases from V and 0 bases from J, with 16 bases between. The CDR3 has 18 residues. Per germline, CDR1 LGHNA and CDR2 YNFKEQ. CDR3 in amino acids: CASSQDLIGGLSTDTQYF. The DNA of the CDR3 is TGTGCCAGCAGCCAAGATCTCATAGGCGGGCTGAGCACAGATACGCAGTATTTT.

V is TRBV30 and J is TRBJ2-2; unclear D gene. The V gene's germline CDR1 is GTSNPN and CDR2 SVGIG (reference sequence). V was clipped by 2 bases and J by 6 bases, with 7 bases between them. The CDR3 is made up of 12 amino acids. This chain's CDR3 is CAWSWRPGELFF. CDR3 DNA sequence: TGTGCCTGGAGTTGGCGGCCCGGGGAGCTGTTTTTT.

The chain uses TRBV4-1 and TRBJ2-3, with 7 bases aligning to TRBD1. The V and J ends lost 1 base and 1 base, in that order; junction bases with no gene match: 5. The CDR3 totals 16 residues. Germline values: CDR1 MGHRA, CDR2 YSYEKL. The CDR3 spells CASSQGQGVGTDTQYF. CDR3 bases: TGCGCCAGCAGCCAAGGTCAGGGGGTGGGCACAGATACGCAGTATTTT.

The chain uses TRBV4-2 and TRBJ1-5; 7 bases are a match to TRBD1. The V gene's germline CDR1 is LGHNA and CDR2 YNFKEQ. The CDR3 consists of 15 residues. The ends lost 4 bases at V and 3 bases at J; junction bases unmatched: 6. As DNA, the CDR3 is TGTGCCAGCAGCCCGGGACAGACACTCAATCAGCCCCAGCATTTT. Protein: CASSPGQTLNQPQHF.

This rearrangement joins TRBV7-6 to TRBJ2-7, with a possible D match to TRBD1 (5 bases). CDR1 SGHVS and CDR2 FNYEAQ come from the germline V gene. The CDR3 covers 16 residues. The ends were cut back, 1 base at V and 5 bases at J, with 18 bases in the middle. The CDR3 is CASSLDPQGKFDEQYF. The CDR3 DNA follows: TGTGCCAGCAGCTTAGACCCCCAGGGAAAATTCGACGAGCAGTACTTC.

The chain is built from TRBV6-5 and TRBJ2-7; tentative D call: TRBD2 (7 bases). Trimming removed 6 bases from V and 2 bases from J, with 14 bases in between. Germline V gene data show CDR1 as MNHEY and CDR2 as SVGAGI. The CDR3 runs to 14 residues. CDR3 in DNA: TGTGCCAGCAGGATGGGGGGGCGTACCTACGAGCAGTACTTC. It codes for CASRMGGRTYEQYF.

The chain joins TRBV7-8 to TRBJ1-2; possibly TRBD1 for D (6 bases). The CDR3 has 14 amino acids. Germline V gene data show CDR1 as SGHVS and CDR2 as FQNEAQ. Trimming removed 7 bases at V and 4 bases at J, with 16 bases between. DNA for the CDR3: TGTGCCAGCAAAAACACAGGGTCGTTCTATGGCTACACCTTC. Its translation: CASKNTGSFYGYTF. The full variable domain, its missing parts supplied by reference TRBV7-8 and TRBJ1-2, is GAGVSQSPRYKVAKRGQDVALRCDPISGHVSLFWYQQALGQGPEFLTYFQNEAQLDKSGLPSDRFFAERPEGSVSTLKIQRTQQEDSAVYLCASKNTGSFYGYTFGSGTRLTVV.

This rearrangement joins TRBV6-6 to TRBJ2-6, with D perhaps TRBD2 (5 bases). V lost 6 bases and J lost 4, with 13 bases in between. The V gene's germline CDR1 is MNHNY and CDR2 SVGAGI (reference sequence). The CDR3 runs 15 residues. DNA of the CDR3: TGTGCCAGCAGCCGAGACCGCGGGGGGGCCAACGTCCTGACTTTC. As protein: CASSRDRGGANVLTF.

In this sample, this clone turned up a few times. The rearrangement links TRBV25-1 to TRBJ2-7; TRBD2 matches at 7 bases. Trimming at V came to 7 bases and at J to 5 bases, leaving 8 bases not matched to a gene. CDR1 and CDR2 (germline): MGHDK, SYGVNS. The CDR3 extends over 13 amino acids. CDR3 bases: TGTGCCAGCACGCGATGGGAGGGCAACGAGCAGTACTTC. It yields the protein CASTRWEGNEQYF.

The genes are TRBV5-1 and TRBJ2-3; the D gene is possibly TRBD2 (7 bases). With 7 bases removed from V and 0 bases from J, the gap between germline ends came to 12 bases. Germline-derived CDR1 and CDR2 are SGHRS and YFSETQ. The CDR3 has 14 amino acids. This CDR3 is CASERGGSTDTQYF. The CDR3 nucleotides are TGCGCCAGCGAGAGGGGGGGAAGCACAGATACGCAGTATTTT.

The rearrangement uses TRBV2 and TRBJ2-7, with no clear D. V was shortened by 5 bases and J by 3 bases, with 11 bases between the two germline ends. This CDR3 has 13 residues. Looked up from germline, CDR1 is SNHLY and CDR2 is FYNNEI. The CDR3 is CASSPPGSYEQYF. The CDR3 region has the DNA TGTGCCAGCAGTCCGCCCGGTAGCTACGAGCAGTACTTC.

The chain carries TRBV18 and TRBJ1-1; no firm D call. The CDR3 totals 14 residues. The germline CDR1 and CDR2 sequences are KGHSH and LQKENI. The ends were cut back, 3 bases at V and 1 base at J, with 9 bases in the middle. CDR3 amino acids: CASSPSSQNTEAFF. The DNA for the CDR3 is TGTGCCAGCTCACCCTCCTCACAGAACACTGAAGCTTTCTTT.

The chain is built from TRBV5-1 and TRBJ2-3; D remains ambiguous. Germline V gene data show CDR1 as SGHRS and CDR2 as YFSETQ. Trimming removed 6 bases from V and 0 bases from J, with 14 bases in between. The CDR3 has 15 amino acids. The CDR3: CASTSSSPSTDTQYF. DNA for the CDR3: TGCGCCAGCACAAGTAGCAGCCCTAGCACAGATACGCAGTATTTT.

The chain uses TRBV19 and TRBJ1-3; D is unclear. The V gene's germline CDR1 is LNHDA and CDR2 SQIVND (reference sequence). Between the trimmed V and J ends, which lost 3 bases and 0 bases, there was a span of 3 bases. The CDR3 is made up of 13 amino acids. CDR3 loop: CASSIGSGNTIYF. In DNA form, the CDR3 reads TGTGCCAGTAGTATCGGCTCTGGAAACACCATATATTTT.

The CDR3 protein is CASRPGVRSSYEQYF. The CDR3 DNA sequence: TGCGCCAGCAGGCCAGGGGTCCGCAGCTCCTACGAGCAGTACTTC. The rearrangement links TRBV10-1 to TRBJ2-7, with D possibly TRBD1 on 6 matching bases. The V and J ends lost 6 bases and 0 bases respectively, with 15 bases between them. This CDR3 spans 15 amino acids. CDR1 and CDR2 (germline): WNHNN, SYGVQD (reference sequence).

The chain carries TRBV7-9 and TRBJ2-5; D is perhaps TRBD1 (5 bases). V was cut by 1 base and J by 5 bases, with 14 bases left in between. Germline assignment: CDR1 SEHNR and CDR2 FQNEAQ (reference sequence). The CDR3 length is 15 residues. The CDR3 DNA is TGTGCCAGCAGCTTAGGGGGCTTCGACGAGGAGACCCAGTACTTC. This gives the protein CASSLGGFDEETQYF. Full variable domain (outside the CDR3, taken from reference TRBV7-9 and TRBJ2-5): DTGVSQNPRHKITKRGQNVTFRCDPISEHNRLYWYRQTLGQGPEFLTYFQNEAQLEKSRLLSDRFSAERPKGSFSTLEIQRTEQGDSAMYLCASSLGGFDEETQYFGPGTRLLVL.

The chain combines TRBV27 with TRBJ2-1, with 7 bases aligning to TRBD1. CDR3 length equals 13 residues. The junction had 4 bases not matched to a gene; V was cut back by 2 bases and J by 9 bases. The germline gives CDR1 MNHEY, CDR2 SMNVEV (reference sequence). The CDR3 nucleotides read TGTGCCAGCAGTTTAAGACAGGGAATTGAGCAGTTCTTC. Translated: CASSLRQGIEQFF.

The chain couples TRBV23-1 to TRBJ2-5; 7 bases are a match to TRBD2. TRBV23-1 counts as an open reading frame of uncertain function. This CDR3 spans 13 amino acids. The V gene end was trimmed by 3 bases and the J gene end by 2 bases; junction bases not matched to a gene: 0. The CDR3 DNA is TGCGCCAGCAGTCAGGGGGGGCAAGAGACCCAGTACTTC. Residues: CASSQGGQETQYF.

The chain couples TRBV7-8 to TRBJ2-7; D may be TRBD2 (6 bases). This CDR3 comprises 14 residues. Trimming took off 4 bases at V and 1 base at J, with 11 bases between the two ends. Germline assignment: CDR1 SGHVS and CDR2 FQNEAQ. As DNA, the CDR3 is TGTGCCAGCAGCTCTGGGGGGATTTCCTACGAGCAGTACTTC. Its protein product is CASSSGGISYEQYF.

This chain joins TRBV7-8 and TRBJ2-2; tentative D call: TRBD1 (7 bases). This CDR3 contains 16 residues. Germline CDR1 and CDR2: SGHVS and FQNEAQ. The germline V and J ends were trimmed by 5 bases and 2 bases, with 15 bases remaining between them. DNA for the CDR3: TGTGCCAGCAGCCCTCGACAGGGAGGAAACACCGGGGAGCTGTTTTTT. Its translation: CASSPRQGGNTGELFF. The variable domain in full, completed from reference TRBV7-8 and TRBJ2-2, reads GAGVSQSPRYKVAKRGQDVALRCDPISGHVSLFWYQQALGQGPEFLTYFQNEAQLDKSGLPSDRFFAERPEGSVSTLKIQRTQQEDSAVYLCASSPRQGGNTGELFFGEGSRLTVL.

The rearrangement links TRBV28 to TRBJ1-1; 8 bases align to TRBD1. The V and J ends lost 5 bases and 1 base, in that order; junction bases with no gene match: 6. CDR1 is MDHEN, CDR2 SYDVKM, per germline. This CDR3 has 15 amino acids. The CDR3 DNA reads TGTGCCAGCAGTGTAACGGGACAGGCGAACACTGAAGCTTTCTTT. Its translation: CASSVTGQANTEAFF.